One and the same sample provided the 20 T cell receptor delta chains below, sequenced in a study of human gamma delta and Vdelta1 T cells. TCRdb called clones from the PCR reads again using CATT. Of 4,000 to 5,000 delta-chain clones detected, approximately 24% appear once; the ten largest clones hold more than 60%. Sequenced material: naive CD27+ Vdelta1 gamma-delta T cells from blood. The receptors derive from a human donor in good health.

This chain uses TRDV1 with TRDJ1; 9 bases line up with TRDD3. The CDR3 spans 17 residues. CDR1 and CDR2 (germline): TSWWSYY, QGS. Unmatched junction bases numbered 14, after V lost 7 bases and J lost 2 bases. This chain's CDR3 is CALDIQYWGTPTDKLIF. The DNA of the CDR3 is TGTGCTCTTGACATCCAATACTGGGGGACCCCAACCGATAAACTCATCTTT.

V and J are TRDV1 and TRDJ1; D possibly corresponds to TRDD3 (6 bases). CDR1 is TSWWSYY and CDR2 is QGS in the germline V gene. The CDR3 is 17 residues long. V dropped 4 bases and J dropped 0 bases, with 18 bases sitting between them. CDR3 nucleotide sequence: TGTGCTCTTGGGGCCGCCTGGGGTACTTTTTACACCGATAAACTCATCTTT. Residues: CALGAAWGTFYTDKLIF.

This clone showed up just a few times. The V gene is TRDV1, the J gene TRDJ1; 11 nucleotides agree with TRDD3. CDR3 length: 22 residues. Germline CDR1 and CDR2: TSWWSYY and QGS. Germline trimming cut 0 bases from V and 2 bases from J; bases unmatched to any gene: 20. The CDR3 sequence is CALGELDLLPRTGGYPTDKLIF. In DNA form, the CDR3 reads TGTGCTCTTGGGGAACTAGATCTCCTACCGCGTACTGGGGGATATCCGACCGATAAACTCATCTTT.

The chain joins TRDV1 to TRDJ1; D may be TRDD2 or TRDD3 (6 bases each). V lost 2 bases, J lost 0 bases, and 31 bases lay in between. The germline V gene has CDR1 TSWWSYY and CDR2 QGS. The CDR3 is 22 residues long. CDR3 DNA sequence: TGTGCTCTTGGGGAAGCCAGACCTTCCCCACAAGGGGATCCGCAGTACACCGATAAACTCATCTTT. It is translated as CALGEARPSPQGDPQYTDKLIF.

This clone was detected only a few times. The chain has TRDV1 and TRDJ1, with TRDD3 identical over 10 bases. The CDR3 spans 19 residues. V trimming: 5 bases; J trimming: 2 bases; junction bases outside the gene matches: 17. Germline values: CDR1 TSWWSYY, CDR2 QGS. CDR3 bases: TGTGCTCTTGGGAAGGGGTTCAACCGGGGGATACGAGGGACCGATAAACTCATCTTT. Protein: CALGKGFNRGIRGTDKLIF.

J is TRDJ1 and V is TRDV1; TRDD3 agrees at 7 bases. The CDR3 is 20 residues long. CDR1 and CDR2 (germline): TSWWSYY, QGS. The J segment lost 2 bases and the V segment lost 2 bases, leaving 20 bases of the junction unmatched. The CDR3 sequence is CALGECRLGPQDTGTDKLIF. The CDR3 nucleotides are TGTGCTCTTGGGGAATGCCGCCTCGGCCCCCAGGATACGGGTACCGATAAACTCATCTTT.

The chain combines TRDV1 with TRDJ1; 9 bases are a match to TRDD2. The V gene's germline CDR1 is TSWWSYY and CDR2 QGS. V was pared by 4 bases and J by 0 bases, with 18 bases of the junction left unmatched. The CDR3 spans 20 residues. The CDR3 DNA reads as TGTGCTCTTGGGGGATTCCCTTCCTACAATAGGGGACCCAACACCGATAAACTCATCTTT. Protein: CALGGFPSYNRGPNTDKLIF.

This clone was observed a few times. The TCRdb protein, from a much larger clone, departs from this DNA's translation at residue 6, likely by read error; the protein shown derives from the DNA. The rearrangement links TRDV1 to TRDJ1; 12 positions match TRDD3. Germline CDR1 TSWWSYY, CDR2 QGS. The CDR3 runs to 18 residues. After removal of 5 bases from V and 3 bases from J, the junction contained 13 bases not matched to a gene. The DNA for the CDR3 is TGTGCTCTTGGGCGAGCGAGCCCGAACTGGGGGATACCCGATAAACTCATCTTT. It encodes CALGRASPNWGIPDKLIF.

This clone has just a few counts. V is TRDV1 and J is TRDJ2, with D possibly matching TRDD3 (5 bases). There are 17 residues in the CDR3. Germline CDR1 and CDR2: TSWWSYY and QGS. V shed 0 bases and J shed 8 bases, with 19 bases lying between them. CDR3 bases: TGTGCTCTTGGGGAACTCCCCTGGGACCATAGACCCGCACAACTCTTCTTT. This translates into CALGELPWDHRPAQLFF.

This clone has just a few counts. The protein held in TCRdb is that of a much larger clone and does not match this DNA's translation at residue 7, likely because of a read error; the protein shown is translated from the DNA. The gene calls are TRDV1 and TRDJ1; the match to TRDD3 covers 11 bases. Germline CDR1 TSWWSYY, CDR2 QGS. Losses at the gene ends were 0 bases for V and 0 bases for J; bases not matched to a gene: 12. This CDR3 spans 20 amino acids. CDR3 in amino acids: CALGELATPYWGIYTDKLIF. CDR3 coding DNA: TGTGCTCTTGGGGAACTAGCGACTCCGTACTGGGGGATATACACCGATAAACTCATCTTT.

This clone has a handful of counts. The chain joins TRDV1 to TRDJ1; TRDD3 matches at 13 bases. The CDR3 is 21 amino acids. Unmatched junction bases numbered 22, after V lost 5 bases and J lost 4 bases. The germline CDR1 and CDR2 sequences are TSWWSYY and QGS. The CDR3 nucleotides are TGTGCTCTTGGGTACTCCGAATCCTCTTACCTTACTGGGGGATACGTCGATAAACTCATCTTT. Amino acid sequence: CALGYSESSYLTGGYVDKLIF.

This clone is labeled as medium-sized. This could be a read error, since a much larger clone is one nucleotide away. The sample has other DNA sequences that encode this CDR3 too. The chain couples TRDV1 to TRDJ1, with a weak D call TRDD2 (5 bases). The germline V gene encodes CDR1 TSWWSYY and CDR2 QGS. The CDR3 sequence is 20 residues long. V lost 0 bases to trimming and J lost 0 bases, with 23 bases between them. The CDR3: CALGELCTYDAGKYTDKLIF. In DNA form, the CDR3 reads TGTGCTCTTGGGGAACTCTGCACCTACGATGCTGGAAAGTACACCGATAAACTCATCTTT.

The table lists this clone with a few counts. The J gene is TRDJ1, the V gene TRDV1; 8 bases agree with TRDD2. The CDR3 has 21 residues. Germline CDR1 reads TSWWSYY; CDR2 reads QGS. J gave up 3 bases and V 0 bases, and 21 bases lay outside the gene matches. For the CDR3, the DNA is TGTGCTCTTGGGGAACTCGTCTTCCTACAATATTGGGGGGCCCCGGCCGATAAACTCATCTTT. Amino acids: CALGELVFLQYWGAPADKLIF.

Remarks on this clone: TCRdb's listed protein matches a much larger clone and diverges from this DNA's translation at residue 4, likely through a read error; the protein shown comes from the DNA. This chain uses TRDV1 with TRDJ1; TRDD2 matches 9 bases. The CDR3 loop spans 22 amino acids. Germline trimming cut 7 bases from V and 0 bases from J; bases unmatched to any gene: 27. Per germline, CDR1 TSWWSYY and CDR2 QGS. The CDR3 is CALEVPSYGMGVHHVYTDKLIF. The CDR3 DNA follows: TGTGCTCTTGAGGTACCTTCCTACGGGATGGGAGTACACCACGTTTACACCGATAAACTCATCTTT.

This clone turned up a few times. A far bigger clonotype differs at one base, so this is likely a read error. The same CDR3 can be traced to other DNA sequences in this sample. The chain employs TRDV2 and TRDJ1; 13 bases line up with TRDD3. Germline CDR1 is GEAIGNYY and CDR2 is EKD. The CDR3 spans 19 residues. In DNA form, the CDR3 reads TGTGCCTGTGACCTAGAACTGGGGGATACGTTGGCCGACACGGATAAACTCATCTTT. Translated, it gives CACDLELGDTLADTDKLIF.

A few counts support this clone. The chain is built from TRDV1 and TRDJ1; D may be TRDD3 (10 bases). Germline CDR1 is TSWWSYY and CDR2 is QGS. This CDR3 is 24 amino acids long. V lost 1 base to trimming and J lost 1 base, with 37 bases between them. The CDR3 bases are TGTGCTCTTGGGGAACGGCCTCAGGCCTTCCTACCCTTATGGGGGATACAGCGCACCGATAAACTCATCTTT. Translated, it gives CALGERPQAFLPLWGIQRTDKLIF.

V and J are TRDV1 and TRDJ1, with D possibly being TRDD3 (6 bases). Per germline, CDR1 TSWWSYY and CDR2 QGS. The CDR3 covers 19 residues. Trimming took 0 bases from V and 0 from J, leaving 20 bases between them. This CDR3 is CALGELFGDLFRYTDKLIF. CDR3 DNA sequence: TGTGCTCTTGGGGAACTATTTGGGGATCTCTTCCGGTACACCGATAAACTCATCTTT.

This chain joins TRDV1 and TRDJ1; TRDD3 matches at 8 bases. J was trimmed by 0 bases and V by 0 bases; bases with no gene match: 30. Germline CDR1 is TSWWSYY and CDR2 is QGS. The CDR3 totals 25 residues. The CDR3 here is CALGELGPFFYWGPQIPAYTDKLIF. The CDR3, as DNA: TGTGCTCTTGGGGAACTCGGACCCTTCTTCTACTGGGGGCCACAGATTCCTGCCTACACCGATAAACTCATCTTT.

This clone is large by share. At the DNA level, this CDR3 is encoded by other sequences in the same sample as well. This chain connects TRDV1 to TRDJ1, with 10 bases that match TRDD3. Trimming removed 5 bases from V and 2 bases from J; junction bases left unmatched: 11. Per germline, CDR1 TSWWSYY and CDR2 QGS. The CDR3 contains 17 residues. This CDR3 reads CALGRRFVLGDTDKLIF. In DNA, the CDR3 is TGTGCTCTTGGGCGCCGCTTCGTACTGGGGGATACCGATAAACTCATCTTT.

In its sample, this clone is medium-sized. The V gene is TRDV1, the J gene TRDJ1; 8 bases match TRDD3. Germline V gene data show CDR1 as TSWWSYY and CDR2 as QGS. The CDR3 is made up of 22 amino acids. The trim removed 2 bases at V and 1 base at J, leaving 24 bases unmatched. This CDR3 reads CALGEVQNFRIDTGGTTDKLIF. The CDR3 DNA follows: TGTGCTCTTGGGGAAGTCCAAAACTTCCGGATAGATACTGGGGGTACCACCGATAAACTCATCTTT.